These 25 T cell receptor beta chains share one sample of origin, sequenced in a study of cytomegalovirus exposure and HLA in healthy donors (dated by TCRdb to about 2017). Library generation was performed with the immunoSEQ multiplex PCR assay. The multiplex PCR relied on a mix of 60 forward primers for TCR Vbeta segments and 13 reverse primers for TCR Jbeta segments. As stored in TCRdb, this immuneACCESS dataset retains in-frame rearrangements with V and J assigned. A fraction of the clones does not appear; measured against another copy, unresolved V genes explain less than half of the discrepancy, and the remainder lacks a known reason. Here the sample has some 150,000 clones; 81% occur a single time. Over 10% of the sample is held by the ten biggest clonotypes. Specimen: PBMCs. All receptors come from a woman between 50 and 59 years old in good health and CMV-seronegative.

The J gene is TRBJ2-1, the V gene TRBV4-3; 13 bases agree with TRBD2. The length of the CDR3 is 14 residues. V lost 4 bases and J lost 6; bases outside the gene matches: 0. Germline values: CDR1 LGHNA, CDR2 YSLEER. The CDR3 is CASSRTSGSNEQFF. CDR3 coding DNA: TGCGCCAGCAGCCGGACTAGCGGGAGCAATGAGCAGTTCTTC.

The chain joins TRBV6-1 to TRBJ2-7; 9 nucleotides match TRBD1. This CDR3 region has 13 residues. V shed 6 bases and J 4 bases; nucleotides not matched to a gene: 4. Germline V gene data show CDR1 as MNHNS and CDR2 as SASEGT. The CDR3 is CASRGQGKYEQYF. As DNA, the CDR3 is TGTGCCAGCAGGGGACAGGGCAAGTACGAGCAGTACTTC.

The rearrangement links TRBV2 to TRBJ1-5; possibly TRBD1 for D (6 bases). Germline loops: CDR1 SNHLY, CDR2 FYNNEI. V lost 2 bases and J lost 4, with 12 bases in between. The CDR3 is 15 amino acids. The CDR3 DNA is TGTGCCAGCAGTGAACAGGGGATTACAAATCAGCCCCAGCATTTT. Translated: CASSEQGITNQPQHF.

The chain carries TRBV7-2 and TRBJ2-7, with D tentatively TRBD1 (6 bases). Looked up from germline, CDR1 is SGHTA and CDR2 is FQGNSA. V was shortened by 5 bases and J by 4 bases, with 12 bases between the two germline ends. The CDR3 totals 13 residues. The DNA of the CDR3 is TGTGCCAGCAGCGGGGGCGCGGGTTACGAGCAGTACTTC. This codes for CASSGGAGYEQYF.

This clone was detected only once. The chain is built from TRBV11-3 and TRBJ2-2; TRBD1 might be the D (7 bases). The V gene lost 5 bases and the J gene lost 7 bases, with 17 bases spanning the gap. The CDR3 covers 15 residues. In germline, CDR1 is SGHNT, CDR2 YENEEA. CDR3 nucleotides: TGTGCCAGCAGCCCGGAGGGGGCATATGGCGGGGAGCTGTTTTTT. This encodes CASSPEGAYGGELFF. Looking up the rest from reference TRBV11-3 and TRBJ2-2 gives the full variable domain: EAGVVQSPRYKIIEKKQPVAFWCNPISGHNTLYWYLQNLGQGPELLIRYENEEAVDDSQLPKDRFSAERLKGVDSTLKIQPAELGDSAVYLCASSPEGAYGGELFFGEGSRLTVL.

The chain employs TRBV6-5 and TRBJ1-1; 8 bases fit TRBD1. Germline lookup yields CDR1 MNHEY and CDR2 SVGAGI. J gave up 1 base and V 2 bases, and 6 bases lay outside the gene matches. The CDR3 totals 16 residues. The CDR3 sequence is CASSYVAGGRNTEAFF. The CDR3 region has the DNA TGTGCCAGCAGTTACGTGGCAGGGGGCAGGAACACTGAAGCTTTCTTT.

The CDR3 DNA reads TGTGCCAGCAGCGGGCCCGGGACTAGCGGGGGGACGACCTACGAGCAGTACTTC. This encodes CASSGPGTSGGTTYEQYF. The V and J genes are TRBV5-4 and TRBJ2-7; TRBD2 agrees at 15 bases. Per germline, CDR1 SGHNT and CDR2 YYREEE (reference sequence). This CDR3 contains 18 residues. V was pared by 4 bases and J by 2 bases, with 10 bases of the junction left unmatched.

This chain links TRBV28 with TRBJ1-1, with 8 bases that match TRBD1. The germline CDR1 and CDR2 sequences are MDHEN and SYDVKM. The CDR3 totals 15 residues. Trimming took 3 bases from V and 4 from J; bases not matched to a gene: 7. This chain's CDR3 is CASSFTGGEITEAFF. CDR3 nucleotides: TGTGCCAGCAGTTTTACAGGGGGAGAAATCACTGAAGCTTTCTTT.

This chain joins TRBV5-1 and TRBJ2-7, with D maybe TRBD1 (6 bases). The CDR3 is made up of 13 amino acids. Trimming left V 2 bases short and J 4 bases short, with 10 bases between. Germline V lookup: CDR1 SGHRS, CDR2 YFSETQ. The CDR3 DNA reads TGCGCCAGCAGCTTAACAGGGAAATACGAGCAGTACTTC. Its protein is CASSLTGKYEQYF.

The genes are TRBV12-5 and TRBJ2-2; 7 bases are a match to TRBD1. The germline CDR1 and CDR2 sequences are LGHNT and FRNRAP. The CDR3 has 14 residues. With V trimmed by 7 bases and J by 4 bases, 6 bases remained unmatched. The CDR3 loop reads CASVQGVSTGELFF. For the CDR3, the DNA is TGTGCTAGTGTTCAGGGGGTCAGCACCGGGGAGCTGTTTTTT.

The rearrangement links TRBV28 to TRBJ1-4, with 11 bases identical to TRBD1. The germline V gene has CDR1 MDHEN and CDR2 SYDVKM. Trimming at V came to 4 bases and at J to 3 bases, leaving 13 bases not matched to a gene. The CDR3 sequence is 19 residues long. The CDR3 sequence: CASSYSHGQGANSNEKLFF. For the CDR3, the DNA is TGTGCCAGCAGTTACTCCCACGGACAGGGGGCGAATTCTAATGAAAAACTGTTTTTT.

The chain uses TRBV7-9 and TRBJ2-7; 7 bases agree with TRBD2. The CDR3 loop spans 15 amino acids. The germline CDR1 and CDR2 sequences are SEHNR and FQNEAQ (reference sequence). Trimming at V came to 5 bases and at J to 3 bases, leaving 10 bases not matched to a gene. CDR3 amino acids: CASSRGGTKLYEQYF. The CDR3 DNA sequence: TGTGCCAGCAGCCGCGGGGGTACTAAACTCTACGAGCAGTACTTC.

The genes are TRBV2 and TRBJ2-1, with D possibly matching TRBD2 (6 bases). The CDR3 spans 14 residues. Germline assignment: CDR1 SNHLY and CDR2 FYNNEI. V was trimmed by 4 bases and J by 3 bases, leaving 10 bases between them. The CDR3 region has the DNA TGTGCCAGCAGTGCGGGAGTTTTCTACAATGAGCAGTTCTTC. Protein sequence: CASSAGVFYNEQFF.

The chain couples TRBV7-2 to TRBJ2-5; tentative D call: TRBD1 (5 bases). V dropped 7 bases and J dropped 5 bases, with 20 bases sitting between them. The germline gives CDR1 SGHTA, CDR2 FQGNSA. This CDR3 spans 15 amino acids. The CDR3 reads CASTLGGQGDETQYF. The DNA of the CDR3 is TGTGCCAGCACCTTGGGTGGGCAGGGCGATGAGACCCAGTACTTC.

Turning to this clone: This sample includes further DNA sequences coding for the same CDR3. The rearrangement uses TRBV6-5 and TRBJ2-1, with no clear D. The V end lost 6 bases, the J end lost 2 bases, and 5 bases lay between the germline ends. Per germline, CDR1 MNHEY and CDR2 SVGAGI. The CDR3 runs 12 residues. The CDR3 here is CASSRPYNEQFF. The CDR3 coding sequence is TGTGCCAGCAGCCGTCCCTACAATGAGCAGTTCTTC.

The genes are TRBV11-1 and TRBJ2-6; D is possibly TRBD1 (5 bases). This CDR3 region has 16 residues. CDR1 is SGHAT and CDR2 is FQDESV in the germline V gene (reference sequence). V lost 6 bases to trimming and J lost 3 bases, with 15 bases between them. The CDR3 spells CASSPRELVGANVLTF. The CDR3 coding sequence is TGTGCCAGCAGTCCCAGGGAATTGGTTGGGGCCAACGTCCTGACTTTC.

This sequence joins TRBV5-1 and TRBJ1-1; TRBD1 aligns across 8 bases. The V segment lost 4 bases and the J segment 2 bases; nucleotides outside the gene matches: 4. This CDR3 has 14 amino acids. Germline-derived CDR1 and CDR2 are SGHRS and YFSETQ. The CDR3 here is CASSRGQGNTEAFF. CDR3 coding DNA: TGCGCCAGCAGCCGAGGACAGGGCAACACTGAAGCTTTCTTT.

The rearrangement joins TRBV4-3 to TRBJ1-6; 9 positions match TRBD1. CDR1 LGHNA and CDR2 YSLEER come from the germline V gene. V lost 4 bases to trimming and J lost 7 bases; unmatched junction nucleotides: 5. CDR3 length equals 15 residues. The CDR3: CASSRGQGNNSPLHF. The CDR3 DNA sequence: TGCGCCAGCAGCCGAGGACAGGGGAACAATTCACCCCTCCACTTT.

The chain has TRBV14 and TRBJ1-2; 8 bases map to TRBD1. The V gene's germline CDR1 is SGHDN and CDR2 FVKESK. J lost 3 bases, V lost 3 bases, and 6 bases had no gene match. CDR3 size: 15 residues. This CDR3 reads CASSQSGGADYGYTF. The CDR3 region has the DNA TGTGCCAGCAGCCAGTCAGGGGGCGCTGACTATGGCTACACCTTC.

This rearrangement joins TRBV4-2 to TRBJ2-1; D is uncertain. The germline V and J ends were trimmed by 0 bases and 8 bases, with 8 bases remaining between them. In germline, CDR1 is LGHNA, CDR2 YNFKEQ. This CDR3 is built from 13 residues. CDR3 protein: CASSQDRVDEQFF. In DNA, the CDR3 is TGTGCCAGCAGCCAAGATCGCGTAGATGAGCAGTTCTTC.

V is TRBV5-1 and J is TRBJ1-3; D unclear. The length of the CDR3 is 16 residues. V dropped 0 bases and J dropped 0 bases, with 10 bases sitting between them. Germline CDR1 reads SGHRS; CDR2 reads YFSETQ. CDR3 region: CASSLGGSSSGNTIYF. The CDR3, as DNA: TGCGCCAGCAGCTTGGGCGGCAGTAGCTCTGGAAACACCATATATTTT.

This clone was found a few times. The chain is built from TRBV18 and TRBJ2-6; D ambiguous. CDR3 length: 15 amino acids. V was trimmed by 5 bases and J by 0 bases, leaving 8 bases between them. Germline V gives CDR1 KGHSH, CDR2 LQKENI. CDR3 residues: CASSAGFSGANVLTF. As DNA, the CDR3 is TGTGCCAGCTCAGCCGGGTTCTCTGGGGCCAACGTCCTGACTTTC. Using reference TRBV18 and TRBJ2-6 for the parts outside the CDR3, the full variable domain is NAGVMQNPRHLVRRRGQEARLRCSPMKGHSHVYWYRQLPEEGLKFMVYLQKENIIDESGMPKERFSAEFPKEGPSILRIQQVVRGDSAAYFCASSAGFSGANVLTFGAGSRLTVL.

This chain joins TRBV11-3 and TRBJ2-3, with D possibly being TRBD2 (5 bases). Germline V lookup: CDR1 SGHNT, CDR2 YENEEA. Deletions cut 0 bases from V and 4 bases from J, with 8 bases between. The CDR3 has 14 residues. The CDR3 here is CASSLDGVADTQYF. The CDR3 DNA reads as TGTGCCAGCAGCTTAGACGGGGTCGCAGATACGCAGTATTTT. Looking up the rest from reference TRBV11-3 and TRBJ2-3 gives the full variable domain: EAGVVQSPRYKIIEKKQPVAFWCNPISGHNTLYWYLQNLGQGPELLIRYENEEAVDDSQLPKDRFSAERLKGVDSTLKIQPAELGDSAVYLCASSLDGVADTQYFGPGTRLTVL.

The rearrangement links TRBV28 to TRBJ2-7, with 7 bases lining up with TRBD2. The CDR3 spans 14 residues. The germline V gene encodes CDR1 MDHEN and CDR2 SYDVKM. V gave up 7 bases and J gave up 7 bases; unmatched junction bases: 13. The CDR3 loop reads CASMTSPGPWEQYF. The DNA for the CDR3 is TGTGCCAGCATGACTAGCCCGGGCCCCTGGGAGCAGTACTTC.

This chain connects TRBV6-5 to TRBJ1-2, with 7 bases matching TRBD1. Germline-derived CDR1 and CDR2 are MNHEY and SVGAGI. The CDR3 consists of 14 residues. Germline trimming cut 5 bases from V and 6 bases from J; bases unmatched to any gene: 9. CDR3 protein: CASSPTGRFDGYTF. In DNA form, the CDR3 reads TGTGCCAGCAGTCCGACAGGGAGGTTCGATGGCTACACCTTC.